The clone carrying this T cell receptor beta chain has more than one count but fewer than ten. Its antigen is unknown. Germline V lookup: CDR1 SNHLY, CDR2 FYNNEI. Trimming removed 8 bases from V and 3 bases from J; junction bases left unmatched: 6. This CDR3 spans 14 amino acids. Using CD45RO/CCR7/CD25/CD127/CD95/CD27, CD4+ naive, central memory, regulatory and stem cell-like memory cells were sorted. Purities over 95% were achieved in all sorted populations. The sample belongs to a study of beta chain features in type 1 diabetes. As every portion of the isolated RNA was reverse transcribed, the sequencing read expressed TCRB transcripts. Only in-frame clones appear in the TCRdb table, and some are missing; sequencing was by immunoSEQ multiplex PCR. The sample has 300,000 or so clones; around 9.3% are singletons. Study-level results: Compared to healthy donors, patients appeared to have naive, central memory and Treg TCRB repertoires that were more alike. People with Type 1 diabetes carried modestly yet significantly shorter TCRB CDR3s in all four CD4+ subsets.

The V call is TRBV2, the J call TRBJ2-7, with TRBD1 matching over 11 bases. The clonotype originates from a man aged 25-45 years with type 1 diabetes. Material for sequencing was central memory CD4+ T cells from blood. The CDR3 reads CASDPGTGGYEQYF. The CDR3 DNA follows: TGTGCCAGCGATCCGGGGACAGGGGGCTACGAGCAGTACTTC.